Listed below are T cell receptor beta chains from one sample, sequenced in a study of OX40 agonist ivuxolimab in advanced cancers. TCRdb's copy holds only in-frame clones and misses some; the assay was immunoSEQ multiplex PCR. The sample gives about 40,000 clones, approximately 80% of which show up once; 20% to 25% is in the top ten. This material consisted of CD4+ or CD8+ T cells sorted from blood, taken in a trial of the OX40 agonist ivuxolimab. The origin of the receptors is an adult with an advanced solid tumor such as melanoma, head and neck, liver or kidney cancer. The CDR3 runs from the conserved cysteine through the conserved F or W. A D gene is named only where the DNA matches it firmly. The size of a clone is reported for some rows only, either as once, few or many, or as a class for expanded clones.

J gene: TRBJ2-7; V gene: TRBV10-3; clone size: .; D gene: TRBD2; CDR3 DNA: TGTGCCATCAGTGACCCGGTACTAGCGGGAGGGACCTACGAGCAGTACTTC; CDR3 protein: CAISDPVLAGGTYEQYF
J gene: TRBJ2-1; V gene: TRBV5-4; clone size: .; D gene: .; CDR3 DNA: TGTGCCGGCGAGGGGGGGAATGAGCAGTTCTTC; CDR3 protein: CAGEGGNEQFF
J gene: TRBJ2-1; V gene: TRBV25-1; clone size: .; D gene: .; CDR3 DNA: TGTGCCAGCAGCCTCAATGAGCAGTTCTTC; CDR3 protein: CASSLNEQFF
J gene: TRBJ1-3; V gene: TRBV4-2; clone size: .; D gene: TRBD1; CDR3 DNA: TGTGCCAGCAGCCAAGCCGCTGACAGGGTCGGAAACACCATATATTTT; CDR3 protein: CASSQAADRVGNTIYF
J gene: TRBJ1-1; V gene: TRBV29-1; clone size: .; D gene: .; CDR3 DNA: TGCAGCGTTTCGCCCAGGGGAGAAGGGACTGAAGCTTTCTTT; CDR3 protein: CSVSPRGEGTEAFF
J gene: TRBJ2-5; V gene: TRBV11-2; clone size: .; D gene: .; CDR3 DNA: TGTGCCAGCAGCTCCGAACGTGTGGGGACCCAGTACTTC; CDR3 protein: CASSSERVGTQYF
J gene: TRBJ1-6; V gene: TRBV7-3; clone size: .; D gene: .; CDR3 DNA: TGTGCCAGCAGCCTCCTCGGGAACAGCAATTCACCCCTCCACTTT; CDR3 protein: CASSLLGNSNSPLHF
J gene: TRBJ1-4; V gene: TRBV4-3; clone size: .; D gene: .; CDR3 DNA: TGCGCCAGCAGCCAAGATAAGGGGGGAGGTAATGAAAAACTGTTTTTT; CDR3 protein: CASSQDKGGGNEKLFF
J gene: TRBJ1-1; V gene: TRBV27; clone size: .; D gene: .; CDR3 DNA: TGTGCCAGCACTCGGACACAATATCCCACTGAAGCTTTCTTT; CDR3 protein: CASTRTQYPTEAFF
J gene: TRBJ1-5; V gene: TRBV6-5; clone size: few; D gene: .; CDR3 DNA: TGTGCCAGCAGTTACTTGGGGGATCAGCCCCAGCATTTT; CDR3 protein: CASSYLGDQPQHF
J gene: TRBJ1-5; V gene: TRBV7-9; clone size: .; D gene: TRBD1; CDR3 DNA: TGTGCCAGCAGCTTTGAGGACAGGGGGCTACCTTATAGCAATCAGCCCCAGCATTTT; CDR3 protein: CASSFEDRGLPYSNQPQHF
J gene: TRBJ2-2; V gene: TRBV4-3; clone size: .; D gene: TRBD1; CDR3 DNA: TGCGCCAGCAGCCCGTACAGGGGGACCGGGGAGCTGTTTTTT; CDR3 protein: CASSPYRGTGELFF
J gene: TRBJ1-1; V gene: TRBV7-9; clone size: .; D gene: .; CDR3 DNA: TGTGCCAGCAGCTTAACGGCAAGTCTTACTGAAGCTTTCTTT; CDR3 protein: CASSLTASLTEAFF
J gene: TRBJ2-3; V gene: TRBV4-1; clone size: once; D gene: TRBD2; CDR3 DNA: TGCGCCAGCAGCGGACTAGCGGGGGGTAGCACAGATACGCAGTATTTT; CDR3 protein: CASSGLAGGSTDTQYF
J gene: TRBJ2-7; V gene: TRBV27; clone size: .; D gene: .; CDR3 DNA: TGTGCCAGCAGTTTACAAAAGGGGGGGCCTGGCTCCTACGAGCAGTACTTC; CDR3 protein: CASSLQKGGPGSYEQYF